What follows are 4 T cell receptor beta chains derived from one specimen sequenced in a study of T cell responses to AZD1222 COVID-19 vaccine (dated by TCRdb to the early 2020s). The time point label on this specimen signifies: about 28 days (+/-7) after the second vaccine dose. The method behind the library was the immunoSEQ multiplex PCR assay. Imported from immuneACCESS, the table was reduced by TCRdb to in-frame sequences with V and J called. These copies leave out some clones; in studies compared against another copy, an unresolved V gene accounts for under half, and the cause of the remainder is not known. The sample has some 150,000 clones on record, about nine tenths of them singletons. Of the sample, around 3.1% falls within the top ten clones. This material consisted of peripheral blood, taken 28 days after the second AZD1222 dose. The receptors shown here come from an adult who received the AZD1222 COVID-19 vaccine.

V and J are TRBV13 and TRBJ2-1, with D unclear. Between the trimmed V and J ends, which lost 3 bases and 6 bases, there was a span of 3 bases. CDR3 length: 11 residues. Germline assignment: CDR1 PRHDT and CDR2 FYEKMQ (reference sequence). For the CDR3, the DNA is TGTGCCAGCAGCTTTTCCAATGAGCAGTTCTTC. This translates into CASSFSNEQFF. Supplemented by reference TRBV13 and TRBJ2-1, the full variable domain reads AAGVIQSPRHLIKEKRETATLKCYPIPRHDTVYWYQQGPGQDPQFLISFYEKMQSDKGSIPDRFSAQQFSDYHSELNMSSLELGDSALYFCASSFSNEQFFGPGTRLTVL.

V usage is TRBV6-5 and J usage is TRBJ1-2, with a weak D call TRBD1 (5 bases). Trimming cost V 6 bases and J 7 bases, with 12 bases left between them. The CDR3 is made up of 12 amino acids. Germline assignment: CDR1 MNHEY and CDR2 SVGAGI. The CDR3 nucleotides are TGTGCCAGCAGCTGGGGGGGTACTGGCTACACCTTC. This encodes CASSWGGTGYTF.

The rearrangement joins TRBV27 to TRBJ1-1; D is uncertain. The CDR3 covers 12 residues. CDR1 is MNHEY and CDR2 is SMNVEV in the germline V gene (reference sequence). The V gene lost 6 bases and the J gene lost 8 bases, with 13 bases spanning the gap. CDR3 protein: CASRGSGWEAFF. CDR3 in DNA: TGTGCCAGCAGAGGATCGGGGTGGGAAGCTTTCTTT.

The J gene is TRBJ2-5, the V gene TRBV2, with 10 bases that match TRBD1. V shed 6 bases, J shed 5 bases, and the junction held 0 bases outside the gene matches. Germline CDR1 is SNHLY and CDR2 is FYNNEI. There are 12 residues in the CDR3. In nucleotides, the CDR3 is TGTGCCAGCAGGGACAGGGGGGAGACCCAGTACTTC. This encodes CASRDRGETQYF.